The T cell receptor beta chain described here comes from a study of blood T cell repertoires in COVID-19. Study as a whole: Some COVID-19 samples were acute and others convalescent; all came from the United States, Italy and Spain.

Using immunoSEQ multiplex PCR, the repertoire was profiled, and TCRdb retains in-frame clones only, with some absent. The sample carries fewer than 300,000 clones, approximately 88% recorded once. Germline assignment: CDR1 PRHDT and CDR2 FYEKMQ (reference sequence). Trimming removed 2 bases from V and 6 bases from J, with 14 bases in between. The CDR3 is 14 amino acids. The chain is built from TRBV13 and TRBJ2-7; D unclear. The sequence came from a man aged 18 to 35 with active or convalescent COVID-19. The sample consisted of peripheral blood. The CDR3 here is CASSLTGRSAEQYF. The CDR3 coding sequence is TGTGCCAGCAGCTTAACGGGTAGGTCCGCCGAGCAGTACTTC.